This TCR beta chain was recorded in a study of cytomegalovirus exposure and HLA in healthy donors. General study points: Across donors, presence/absence analyses took sequencing depth to be roughly uniform. With later analysis, a missense DCLRE1C variant became linked to TCR beta V- and J-gene trimming.

Both 60 Vbeta primers and 13 Jbeta primers went into the PCR. Authors' data handling: In a later analysis, of 70 million to 85 million unique beta chains, roughly 10 million appeared in at least two donors. Measured with immunoSEQ multiplex PCR; TCRdb has only the in-frame clones, and not every one. The DNA gave D and trimming, while V, J and clone size come from that table. The sample includes some 120,000 clones, around 75% of them seen just once. This clone was found once. Its specificity is unknown. Trimming pared 1 base from V and 1 base from J, leaving 13 bases between. The CDR3 totals 16 residues. Germline V CDR1 and CDR2: SGHTA, FQGNSA.

Sample: PBMCs. The TCR originated in a woman aged 50 to 65 in good health and CMV-seropositive. The chain couples TRBV7-2 to TRBJ2-5, with D possibly TRBD2 on 5 matching bases. The CDR3 nucleotides read TGTGCCAGCAGCTTAGTGGGAGTGGGTCGCCAAGAGACCCAGTACTTC. Amino acids: CASSLVGVGRQETQYF.